These T cell receptor beta chains were read from a single sample in a study of blood T cell repertoires in COVID-19. Some clones are missing from TCRdb's copy, which holds only in-frame ones; the method was immunoSEQ multiplex PCR. The table lists 200,000 or so clones, about 90% of them singletons. Sequencing was carried out using peripheral blood. Every receptor here comes from a woman in her sixties or seventies with acute or convalescent COVID-19. Each CDR3 is given with its conserved first and last residue. The order of the fields is D gene, J gene, V gene, clone size, CDR3 protein, CDR3 DNA. The D gene is left open where the match is weak. Size tells how often a clone was seen (once, few, many) or the class of an expanded clone, and some rows leave it out.

D: TRBD1; J: TRBJ1-5; V: TRBV2; size: -; CDR3: CASTKLGQETNQPQHF; DNA: TGTGCCAGCACAAAACTGGGACAGGAGACCAATCAGCCCCAGCATTTT
D: -; J: TRBJ1-5; V: TRBV2; size: -; CDR3: CASSPQAYNQPQHF; DNA: TGTGCCAGCAGCCCACAGGCCTACAATCAGCCCCAGCATTTT
D: TRBD1; J: TRBJ1-5; V: TRBV3-1/TRBV3-2; size: -; CDR3: CASSQDNRGSNQPQHF; DNA: TGTGCCAGCAGCCAAGATAACAGGGGGAGTAATCAGCCCCAGCATTTT
D: TRBD1; J: TRBJ1-4; V: TRBV30; size: -; CDR3: CAWSLGTGTEKLFF; DNA: TGTGCCTGGAGTCTCGGGACAGGGACTGAAAAACTGTTTTTT
D: TRBD1; J: TRBJ2-3; V: TRBV7-2; size: -; CDR3: CASSPGQARDTQYF; DNA: TGTGCCAGCAGCCCCGGACAGGCGAGAGATACGCAGTATTTT
D: TRBD2; J: TRBJ2-7; V: TRBV5-6; size: once; CDR3: CASSFNLGLAGGPNEQYF; DNA: TGTGCCAGCAGCTTCAACTTGGGACTAGCGGGGGGGCCCAACGAGCAGTACTTC
D: -; J: TRBJ1-3; V: TRBV6-1; size: -; CDR3: CASSEAAGYGNTIYF; DNA: TGTGCCAGCAGTGAAGCAGCGGGGTACGGAAACACCATATATTTT
D: TRBD2; J: TRBJ2-7; V: TRBV9; size: -; CDR3: CASSVAPIVGTSGGAFYEQYF; DNA: TGTGCCAGCAGCGTAGCTCCAATAGTCGGGACTAGCGGGGGGGCCTTCTACGAGCAGTACTTC
D: TRBD1; J: TRBJ1-2; V: TRBV30; size: -; CDR3: CAWNPGTGGLGYTF; DNA: TGTGCCTGGAACCCCGGGACAGGGGGTTTGGGCTACACCTTC
D: TRBD1; J: TRBJ1-1; V: TRBV4-2; size: -; CDR3: CASSKVRTGSTEAFF; DNA: TGTGCCAGCAGCAAAGTGAGGACAGGGTCGACTGAAGCTTTCTTT
D: TRBD1; J: TRBJ2-5; V: TRBV9; size: -; CDR3: CASSVETGWKTQYF; DNA: TGTGCCAGCAGCGTTGAGACAGGGTGGAAGACCCAGTACTTC
D: -; J: TRBJ1-6; V: TRBV18; size: -; CDR3: CASSQGTSLNSPLHF; DNA: TGTGCCAGCTCACAGGGGACAAGCCTTAATTCACCCCTCCACTTT
D: TRBD1; J: TRBJ2-4; V: TRBV6-1; size: -; CDR3: CASSEGLGTGGTGKNIQYF; DNA: TGTGCCAGCAGTGAAGGGTTGGGGACAGGGGGCACGGGCAAAAACATTCAGTACTTC
D: TRBD1; J: TRBJ2-7; V: TRBV5-4; size: -; CDR3: CASSSQGQKSSYEQYF; DNA: TGTGCCAGCAGCTCCCAGGGACAGAAGTCTTCCTACGAGCAGTACTTC
D: -; J: TRBJ2-7; V: TRBV30; size: few; CDR3: CAWSRTPADEQYF; DNA: TGTGCCTGGAGTAGGACTCCGGCGGACGAGCAGTACTTC
D: TRBD1; J: TRBJ1-3; V: TRBV18; size: -; CDR3: CASSPGQDFSGNTIYF; DNA: TGTGCCAGCTCACCGGGACAGGACTTCTCTGGAAACACCATATATTTT
D: -; J: TRBJ2-7; V: TRBV28; size: -; CDR3: CASSLRNSSYEQYF; DNA: TGTGCCAGCAGCCTCCGGAACAGCTCCTACGAGCAGTACTTC
D: -; J: TRBJ1-2; V: TRBV27; size: -; CDR3: CASSFRAGLYGYTF; DNA: TGTGCCAGCAGTTTCAGGGCAGGGCTTTATGGCTACACCTTC
D: -; J: TRBJ2-7; V: TRBV28; size: -; CDR3: CASTLMEGYEQYF; DNA: TGTGCCAGCACCCTAATGGAGGGCTACGAGCAGTACTTC
D: -; J: TRBJ1-1; V: TRBV10-3; size: few; CDR3: CAISDRERQDTEAFF; DNA: TGTGCCATCAGTGACAGGGAAAGGCAAGACACTGAAGCTTTCTTT
D: TRBD1; J: TRBJ1-1; V: TRBV5-1; size: -; CDR3: CASSSGQVWNTEAFF; DNA: TGCGCCAGCAGCTCGGGACAGGTTTGGAACACTGAAGCTTTCTTT
D: TRBD2; J: TRBJ2-1; V: TRBV18; size: few; CDR3: CASSPSGLAGGNEQFF; DNA: TGTGCCAGCTCACCATCAGGACTAGCGGGAGGCAATGAGCAGTTCTTC
D: -; J: TRBJ1-1; V: TRBV18; size: -; CDR3: CASSPTAGSTNTEAFF; DNA: TGTGCCAGCTCACCAACTGCAGGATCCACGAACACTGAAGCTTTCTTT
D: TRBD1; J: TRBJ1-2; V: TRBV5-4; size: -; CDR3: CASSDRDRGNYGYTF; DNA: TGTGCCAGCAGCGACCGGGACAGGGGGAACTATGGCTACACCTTC
D: TRBD2; J: TRBJ2-2; V: TRBV28; size: few; CDR3: CASSRSGRRDTGELFF; DNA: TGTGCCAGCAGCAGAAGCGGGAGGAGGGACACCGGGGAGCTGTTTTTT
D: TRBD1; J: TRBJ2-7; V: TRBV18; size: -; CDR3: CASSPRTGASYEQYF; DNA: TGTGCCAGCTCTCCCCGGACAGGGGCGTCCTACGAGCAGTACTTC
D: -; J: TRBJ1-5; V: TRBV30; size: -; CDR3: CAWSSRGSGQPQHF; DNA: TGTGCCTGGAGTAGCAGGGGATCAGGTCAGCCCCAGCATTTT
D: -; J: TRBJ1-1; V: TRBV5-8; size: -; CDR3: CASSADRRRTEAFF; DNA: TGTGCCAGCAGCGCGGACAGACGACGGACTGAAGCTTTCTTT
D: -; J: TRBJ1-3; V: TRBV3-1/TRBV3-2; size: -; CDR3: CASSQDRPGTFSGNTIYF; DNA: TGTGCCAGCAGCCAAGATAGGCCAGGAACTTTCTCTGGAAACACCATATATTTT
D: -; J: TRBJ2-5; V: TRBV5-1; size: -; CDR3: CASSHLRETQYF; DNA: TGCGCCAGCAGCCACCTCAGGGAGACCCAGTACTTC
D: TRBD1; J: TRBJ1-6; V: TRBV12-3/TRBV12-4; size: -; CDR3: CASRGQYNSPLHF; DNA: TGTGCCAGCAGGGGACAGTATAATTCACCCCTCCACTTT
D: -; J: TRBJ2-5; V: TRBV5-1; size: -; CDR3: CASSLVAGSQETQYF; DNA: TGCGCCAGCAGCTTGGTTGCAGGGTCCCAAGAGACCCAGTACTTC
D: -; J: TRBJ1-2; V: TRBV5-1; size: -; CDR3: CASSQDTYYGYTF; DNA: TGCGCCAGCAGCCAGGACACTTACTATGGCTACACCTTC
D: -; J: TRBJ1-6; V: TRBV5-8; size: -; CDR3: CASSFGLNSPLHF; DNA: TGTGCCAGCAGCTTCGGACTAAATTCACCCCTCCACTTT
D: -; J: TRBJ2-3; V: TRBV9; size: -; CDR3: CASSPRTDHTDTQYF; DNA: TGTGCCAGCAGCCCCCGGACAGATCACACAGATACGCAGTATTTT
D: TRBD2; J: TRBJ2-7; V: TRBV13; size: once; CDR3: CASSLGGTSGTYEQYF; DNA: TGTGCCAGCAGCTTAGGAGGGACTAGCGGGACCTACGAGCAGTACTTC
D: -; J: TRBJ1-4; V: TRBV7-6; size: -; CDR3: CASSGQEGGKLFF; DNA: TGTGCCAGCAGCGGTCAGGAGGGTGGAAAACTGTTTTTT
D: TRBD1; J: TRBJ2-7; V: TRBV29-1; size: -; CDR3: CSATTRDRGWNEQYF; DNA: TGCAGCGCCACGACGCGGGACAGGGGGTGGAACGAGCAGTACTTC
D: -; J: TRBJ2-7; V: TRBV7-2; size: -; CDR3: CASSRGLGLPYEQYF; DNA: TGTGCCAGCAGCAGAGGGCTCGGGCTCCCCTACGAGCAGTACTTC
D: TRBD2; J: TRBJ2-1; V: TRBV4-3; size: -; CDR3: CASSAETSGPRPHGAEQFF; DNA: TGCGCCAGCAGCGCGGAAACTAGCGGCCCTCGACCCCACGGAGCGGAGCAGTTCTTC
D: -; J: TRBJ2-1; V: TRBV6-2/TRBV6-3; size: -; CDR3: CASSYSPPSNEQFF; DNA: TGTGCCAGCAGTTACTCACCGCCGAGTAATGAGCAGTTCTTC
D: TRBD1; J: TRBJ2-1; V: TRBV6-5; size: -; CDR3: CASRGDRGPDEQFF; DNA: TGTGCCAGCAGGGGGGACAGGGGGCCCGATGAGCAGTTCTTC
D: -; J: TRBJ1-1; V: TRBV5-1; size: -; CDR3: CASSSGRLIYSEAFF; DNA: TGCGCCAGCAGCTCGGGGAGGCTTATATACTCTGAAGCTTTCTTT
D: -; J: TRBJ2-6; V: TRBV11-2; size: few; CDR3: CASSLWGPGANVLTF; DNA: TGTGCCAGCAGCTTATGGGGGCCTGGGGCCAACGTCCTGACTTTC
D: -; J: TRBJ2-2; V: TRBV5-4; size: -; CDR3: CASSLPGNTGELFF; DNA: TGTGCCAGCAGCTTGCCGGGGAACACCGGGGAGCTGTTTTTT
D: -; J: TRBJ2-7; V: TRBV7-2; size: -; CDR3: CASSDRLPRGPGGRYEQYF; DNA: TGTGCCAGCAGCGACCGGCTACCGCGAGGGCCTGGAGGGAGGTACGAGCAGTACTTC
D: -; J: TRBJ1-6; V: TRBV19; size: -; CDR3: CASSIRDGDNSPLHF; DNA: TGTGCCAGTAGTATAAGAGACGGAGATAATTCACCCCTCCACTTT
D: TRBD1; J: TRBJ2-7; V: TRBV6-5; size: -; CDR3: CASRRDSYYYEQYF; DNA: TGTGCCAGCAGGAGGGACAGTTACTACTACGAGCAGTACTTC
D: -; J: TRBJ1-2; V: TRBV25-1; size: -; CDR3: CASSESTAAGVLGYTF; DNA: TGTGCCAGCAGTGAATCCACCGCCGCAGGGGTGCTTGGCTACACCTTC
D: -; J: TRBJ2-2; V: TRBV19; size: -; CDR3: CASSIQAGITTGELFF; DNA: TGTGCCAGTAGTATACAAGCGGGTATCACTACCGGGGAGCTGTTTTTT
D: TRBD2; J: TRBJ2-1; V: TRBV11-2; size: -; CDR3: CASSLQRSSGGAHEQFF; DNA: TGTGCCAGCAGCTTACAACGATCTAGCGGGGGGGCACATGAGCAGTTCTTC